This T cell receptor (beta chain) was documented in a study of Ad26.COV2.S vaccination and SARS-CoV-2 variants. The wider study: Once, or twice with 56 days between doses, Ad26.COV2.S was given intramuscularly.

The treatment denotes: some 20 received Ad26.COV2.S at low or high dose, single or two shots; about 5 received placebo; per-sample allocation not given. At day 63 after the first vaccine or placebo injection, samples were drawn. Based in Boston, the donor was an adult of 18-55 years. Vaccine was an Ad26 vector expressing Wuhan-strain SARS-CoV-2 spike. Some clones are missing from TCRdb's copy, which holds only in-frame ones; the method was immunoSEQ multiplex PCR. The sample holds over 300,000 clones, approximately 83% seen once. CDR1 SGHNT and CDR2 YYREEE come from the germline V gene (reference sequence). V dropped 1 base and J dropped 2 bases, with 10 bases sitting between them. The CDR3 is 15 residues long.

This clonotype originated in a person aged 18 to 65 who received the Ad26.COV2.S COVID-19 vaccine or a placebo. The chain carries TRBV5-4 and TRBJ2-1; D unclear. This material consisted of peripheral blood, taken in a trial of Ad26.COV2.S vaccine versus placebo. The CDR3 region is CASSLMAGAYNEQFF. CDR3 nucleotide sequence: TGTGCCAGCAGCTTGATGGCTGGGGCCTACAATGAGCAGTTCTTC.